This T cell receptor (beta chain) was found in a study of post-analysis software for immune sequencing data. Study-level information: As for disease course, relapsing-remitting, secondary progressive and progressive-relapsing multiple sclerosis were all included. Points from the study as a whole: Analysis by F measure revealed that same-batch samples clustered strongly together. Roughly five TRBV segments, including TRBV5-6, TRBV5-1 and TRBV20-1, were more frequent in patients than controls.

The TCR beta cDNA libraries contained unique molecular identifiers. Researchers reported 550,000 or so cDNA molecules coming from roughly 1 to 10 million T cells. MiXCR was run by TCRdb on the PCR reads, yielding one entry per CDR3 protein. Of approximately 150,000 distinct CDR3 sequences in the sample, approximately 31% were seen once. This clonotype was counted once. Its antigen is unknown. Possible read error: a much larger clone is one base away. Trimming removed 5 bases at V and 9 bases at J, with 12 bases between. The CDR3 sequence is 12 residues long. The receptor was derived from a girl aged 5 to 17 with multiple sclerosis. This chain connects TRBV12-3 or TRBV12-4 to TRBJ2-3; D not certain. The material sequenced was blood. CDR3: CASSVGALTQYF. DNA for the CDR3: TGTGCCAGCAGTGTAGGAGCCTTAACGCAGTATTTT.